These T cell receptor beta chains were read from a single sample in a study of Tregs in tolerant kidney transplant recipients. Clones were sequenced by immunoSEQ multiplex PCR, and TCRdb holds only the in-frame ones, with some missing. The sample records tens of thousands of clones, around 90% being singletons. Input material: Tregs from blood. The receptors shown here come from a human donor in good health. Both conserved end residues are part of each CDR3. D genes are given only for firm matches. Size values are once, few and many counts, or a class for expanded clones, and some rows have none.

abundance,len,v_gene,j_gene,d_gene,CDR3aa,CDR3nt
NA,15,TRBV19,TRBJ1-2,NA,CASRKPTGLAYGYTF,TGTGCCAGTAGGAAACCCACAGGGTTAGCCTATGGCTACACCTTC
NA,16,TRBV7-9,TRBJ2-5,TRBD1,CASSSRQGALGETQYF,TGTGCCAGCAGCTCTAGACAGGGGGCACTCGGGGAGACCCAGTACTTC
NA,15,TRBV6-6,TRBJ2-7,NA,CASSYSKGYSYEQYF,TGTGCCAGCAGTTACTCGAAAGGATACTCCTACGAGCAGTACTTC
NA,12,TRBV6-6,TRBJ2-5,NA,CASRMGGETQYF,TGTGCCAGCAGAATGGGTGGAGAGACCCAGTACTTC
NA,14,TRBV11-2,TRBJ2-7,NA,CASSSGGRLYEQYF,TGTGCCAGCAGCTCCGGGGGGCGACTCTACGAGCAGTACTTC
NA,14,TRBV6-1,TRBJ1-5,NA,CASSIGGSNQPQHF,TGTGCCAGCAGTATAGGAGGCAGCAATCAGCCCCAGCATTTT
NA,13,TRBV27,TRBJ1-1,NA,CASSRREPTEAFF,TGTGCCAGCAGCCGACGTGAGCCCACTGAAGCTTTCTTT
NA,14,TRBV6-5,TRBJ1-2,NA,CASSYEGIVYGYTF,TGTGCCAGCAGTTATGAGGGGATCGTCTATGGCTACACCTTC
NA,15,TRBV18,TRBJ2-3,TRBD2,CASSPRLASADTQYF,TGTGCCAGCTCACCCCGACTAGCGTCGGCAGATACGCAGTATTTT
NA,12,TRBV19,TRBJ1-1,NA,CASSLGRAEAFF,TGTGCCAGTAGTTTAGGACGGGCTGAAGCTTTCTTT
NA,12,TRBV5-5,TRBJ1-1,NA,CASSLNIAETFF,TGTGCCAGCAGCTTGAACATCGCTGAAACTTTCTTT
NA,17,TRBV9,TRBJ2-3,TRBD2,CASSAGLAGSYTDTQYF,TGTGCCAGCAGCGCTGGACTAGCGGGGTCATACACAGATACGCAGTATTTT
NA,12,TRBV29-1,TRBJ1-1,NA,CSVERSNTEAFF,TGCAGCGTTGAACGGTCGAACACTGAAGCTTTCTTT
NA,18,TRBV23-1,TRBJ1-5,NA,CASSQSRISTAENQPQHF,TGCGCCAGCAGTCAATCGAGGATATCGACAGCAGAAAATCAGCCCCAGCATTTT
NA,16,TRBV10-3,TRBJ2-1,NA,CAISESARQLENEQFF,TGTGCCATCAGTGAGTCCGCTAGGCAACTGGAAAATGAGCAGTTCTTC
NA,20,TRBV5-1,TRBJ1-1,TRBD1,CASSLGQGISMRRLGTEAFF,TGCGCCAGCAGCTTAGGACAGGGAATAAGCATGCGACGACTGGGCACTGAAGCTTTCTTT
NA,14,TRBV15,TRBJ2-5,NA,CATRVGRSRETQYF,TGTGCCACCAGGGTCGGACGCTCTAGGGAGACCCAGTACTTC
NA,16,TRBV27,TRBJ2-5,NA,CASSLGAGAGKETQYF,TGTGCCAGCAGTTTAGGGGCAGGGGCCGGTAAAGAGACCCAGTACTTC
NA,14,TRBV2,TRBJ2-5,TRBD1,CASTDRGFGETQYF,TGTGCCAGCACCGACAGGGGATTTGGAGAGACCCAGTACTTC
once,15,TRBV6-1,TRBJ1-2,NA,CASSEVGTDTYGYTF,TGTGCCAGCAGTGAAGTAGGGACGGATACTTATGGCTACACCTTC
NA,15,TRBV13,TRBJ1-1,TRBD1,CASSYYRGLYTEAFF,TGTGCCAGCAGCTATTACAGGGGGTTGTACACTGAAGCTTTCTTT
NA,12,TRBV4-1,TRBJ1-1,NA,CASSRTGVIAFF,TGCGCCAGCAGCCGGACGGGGGTAATAGCTTTCTTT
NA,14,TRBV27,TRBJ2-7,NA,CASSLYRAGFEQYF,TGTGCCAGCAGTTTATACAGGGCTGGGTTCGAGCAGTACTTC